Listed below are T cell receptor beta chains from one sample, sequenced in a study of identical twins. TCRdb redid the calling of the 5' RACE reads with MiXCR, one entry per CDR3 protein. Of roughly 250,000 distinct CDR3 sequences detected, over 12% appear once; the ten largest clones hold about 9%. Sequences were obtained from memory (CD45RO+) T cells sorted from blood. These receptors all come from a woman between 18 and 30 years old in good health. Each CDR3 is given with its conserved first and last residue. The D gene is left open where the match is weak. Expanded clones are given a class, and other clones once, few, many or no size at all.

D | size | J | V | DNA | CDR3
TRBD2 | . | TRBJ2-5 | TRBV7-2 | TGTGCCAGCACCCTCCGACTAGCGGGGACCCAAGAGACCCAGTACTTC | CASTLRLAGTQETQYF
. | . | TRBJ2-7 | TRBV19 | TGTGCCAGTACCACCTTCCGAGGGGAGCAGTACTTC | CASTTFRGEQYF
. | . | TRBJ1-1 | TRBV7-8 | TGTGCCAGCAGCCCGATAAACAGGGTTGGCACTGAAGCTTTCTTT | CASSPINRVGTEAFF
. | few | TRBJ2-7 | TRBV5-5 | TGTGCCAGCAGCTTGTACAGGGACTCCTACGAGCAGTACTTC | CASSLYRDSYEQYF
TRBD2 | . | TRBJ2-3 | TRBV3-1 | TGTGCCAGCAGTCCTAGCGGGGACGATACGCAGTATTTT | CASSPSGDDTQYF
TRBD2 | few | TRBJ2-1 | TRBV10-2 | TGCGCCAGCAGTGAGACTAGCGGAAGGCGGTTCTTC | CASSETSGRRFF
. | . | TRBJ1-1 | TRBV3-1 | TGTGCCAGCAGCGAAACGGGATTTAACACTGAAGCTTTCTTT | CASSETGFNTEAFF
. | few | TRBJ2-7 | TRBV6-2/TRBV6-3 | TGTGCCAGCAGTCCTTTTTTTGACGAGCAGTACTTC | CASSPFFDEQYF
. | many | TRBJ1-1 | TRBV7-9 | TGTGCCAGCAGCTTAACCGGACTTGAAGCTTTCTTT | CASSLTGLEAFF
. | . | TRBJ2-2 | TRBV10-3 | TGTGCCATCAGTGAGTCCCGTAACACCGGGGAGCTGTTTTTT | CAISESRNTGELFF
. | . | TRBJ2-7 | TRBV5-5 | TGTGCCAGCAGTTATTTCAGGGACGAGCAGTACTTC | CASSYFRDEQYF
. | . | TRBJ1-2 | TRBV12-3/TRBV12-4 | TGTGCCAGCAGTTTCGGTGGGGGCGGTGGCTACACCTTC | CASSFGGGGGYTF
. | many | TRBJ1-1 | TRBV30 | TGTGCCTGGAGTGTACTGGACACTGAAGCTTTCTTT | CAWSVLDTEAFF
. | . | TRBJ2-2 | TRBV3-1 | TGTGCCAGCAGCCAAGATACCAGGGCCTCCGGGGAGCTGTTTTTT | CASSQDTRASGELFF
TRBD2 | few | TRBJ2-3 | TRBV12-3/TRBV12-4 | TGTGCCAGCAGTTTTAGCGGGAGACATTCCGCAGATACGCAGTATTTT | CASSFSGRHSADTQYF
TRBD1 | . | TRBJ2-1 | TRBV18 | TGTGCCAGCTCGACCGGGACAGGGATGGGCAATGAGCAGTTCTTC | CASSTGTGMGNEQFF
. | many | TRBJ1-1 | TRBV20-1 | TGCAGTGCTAGACCTCAGCAGGAACTGGAAGCTTTCTTT | CSARPQQELEAFF
TRBD1 | . | TRBJ2-7 | TRBV7-2 | TGTGCCAGCAGCGCGGACAGGGGGGACGAGCAGTACTTC | CASSADRGDEQYF
TRBD2 | few | TRBJ2-7 | TRBV27 | TGTGCCAGCAGCCCCCGCTCTAGCGGGGTCCTCTACGAGCAGTACTTC | CASSPRSSGVLYEQYF
TRBD2 | few | TRBJ2-1 | TRBV20-1 | TGCAGTGCTTTAGCGGGAGTAAGCTACAATGAGCAGTTCTTC | CSALAGVSYNEQFF
. | few | TRBJ1-4 | TRBV4-3 | TGCGCCAGCAGCCAAGCTTTGGCAGAGGAAAAACTGTTTTTT | CASSQALAEEKLFF
. | . | TRBJ2-1 | TRBV25-1 | TGTGCCAGCACCAGGGACTACAATGAGCAGTTCTTC | CASTRDYNEQFF
. | . | TRBJ2-6 | TRBV7-9 | TGTGCCAGCAGCTTAGCGCTAAGTGGGCATGGGGCCAACGTCCTGACTTTC | CASSLALSGHGANVLTF
. | many | TRBJ2-1 | TRBV12-3/TRBV12-4 | TGTGCCAGCCTGACCTACAATGAGCAGTTCTTC | CASLTYNEQFF
. | . | TRBJ2-7 | TRBV15 | TGTGCCACCAGCAGAGAACGAGCCTACGAGCAGTACTTC | CATSRERAYEQYF
. | many | TRBJ2-3 | TRBV12-3/TRBV12-4 | TGTGCCAGCAGTTTAGGGCTAGCTAGCACAGATACGCAGTATTTT | CASSLGLASTDTQYF
. | many | TRBJ2-3 | TRBV10-1 | TGCGCCACCTCGTCTGGCCCAGATACGCAGTATTTT | CATSSGPDTQYF
. | few | TRBJ1-2 | TRBV20-1 | TGCAGTGCTAGAGATTCGGGGGCCCTAAACTCTAACTATGGCTACACCTTC | CSARDSGALNSNYGYTF
. | . | TRBJ1-4 | TRBV6-6 | TGTGCCAGCAATGGGGAAAAACTGTTTTTT | CASNGEKLFF
. | . | TRBJ1-2 | TRBV3-1 | TGTGCCAGCAGCCTTGGGGCCAGGCCCTATGGCTACACCTTC | CASSLGARPYGYTF
. | . | TRBJ2-1 | TRBV10-3 | TGTGCCATAGCACCCCGGGGGGCGGAAAATGAGCAGTTCTTC | CAIAPRGAENEQFF
TRBD2 | many | TRBJ2-3 | TRBV10-3 | TGTGCCACCGGACTAGCGGGAGGCACAGATACGCAGTATTTT | CATGLAGGTDTQYF
. | . | TRBJ2-5 | TRBV15 | TGTGCCACCAGCAGAGGGGGGAGAGTCGAAGGGACCCAGTACTTC | CATSRGGRVEGTQYF
. | few | TRBJ1-4 | TRBV20-1 | TGCAGTGCTAGAGCAGGGTCGGCAGGTGAAAAACTGTTTTTT | CSARAGSAGEKLFF
. | . | TRBJ2-2 | TRBV24-1 | TGTGCCACCAGTTCGGCCTACACCGGGGAGCTGTTTTTT | CATSSAYTGELFF
. | . | TRBJ2-5 | TRBV7-8 | TGTGCCAGCAGCTTGACCGGGACCGCAGGAGGGACCCAGTACTTC | CASSLTGTAGGTQYF
. | few | TRBJ2-5 | TRBV6-1 | TGTGCCAGCGAAAGGGGGATGTACCAAGAGACCCAGTACTTC | CASERGMYQETQYF
. | . | TRBJ2-3 | TRBV11-2 | TGTGCCAGCAGCTTAGGTACACTGAGTACGCAGTATTTT | CASSLGTLSTQYF
TRBD1 | many | TRBJ2-7 | TRBV12-3/TRBV12-4 | TGTGCCAGCAGGACAGGGGGCTACGAGCAGTACTTC | CASRTGGYEQYF
. | . | TRBJ2-6 | TRBV7-2 | TGTGCCAGCAGCTTAGTCGAACTTGGGGTCGAGGCCAACGTCCTGACTTTC | CASSLVELGVEANVLTF
. | . | TRBJ2-7 | TRBV5-1 | TGCGCCAGCAGCTTGTTAAAGGGCTCCTACGAGCAGTACTTC | CASSLLKGSYEQYF
. | many | TRBJ1-2 | TRBV12-3/TRBV12-4 | TGCGCCAGCAGCTTGGGGGTGTATGGCTACACCTTC | CASSLGVYGYTF
. | . | TRBJ1-2 | TRBV10-3 | TGTGCCATCAGTGAGAGGGGCGAAGAAAGTGGCTACACCTTC | CAISERGEESGYTF
. | many | TRBJ2-1 | TRBV12-3/TRBV12-4 | TGTGCCAGCAGAACAACAGGGATCGATGAGCAGTTCTTC | CASRTTGIDEQFF
. | many | TRBJ2-3 | TRBV7-2 | TGTGCCAGCAGTTTAGGTGCGGATACGCAGTATTTT | CASSLGADTQYF
. | few | TRBJ1-2 | TRBV20-1 | TGCAGTGTTAACAGCAACTATGGCTACACCTTC | CSVNSNYGYTF
. | few | TRBJ1-1 | TRBV27 | TGTGCCAGCAGTTTATTTAGGAACACTGAAGCTTTCTTT | CASSLFRNTEAFF